This T cell receptor beta chain was recorded in a study of shared clonotypes between healthy human individuals. Study observations and caveats: Only blood samples were collected, and tissue repertoires likely differ.

The assay ran at deep level. Produced via immunoSEQ multiplex PCR; TCRdb's table is partial and in-frame only. The table shows approximately 500,000 clones, with approximately 85% occurring only once. This clone has more than one count but fewer than ten. The antigen remains undetermined. V was shortened by 1 base and J by 1 base, with 9 bases between the two germline ends. Germline-derived CDR1 and CDR2 are SGHAT and FQNNGV. The CDR3 length is 15 residues. There were only Caucasian adults among the donors, and all lived in Nashville, Tennessee. Genomic DNA for unsorted samples, which was extracted with the QIAamp DNA Blood Mini kit, came from 85 million to 90 million PBMCs.

The origin of this receptor is a woman in her thirties or forties in good health. Some clones in this sample may be carry-over from other donors' samples. V gene TRBV11-2 combines with J gene TRBJ2-3, with D possibly being TRBD2 (6 bases). The sequenced sample consisted of PBMCs. In DNA form, the CDR3 reads TGTGCCAGCAGCTTAGCGGGAGTAGGCACAGATACGCAGTATTTT. Translated: CASSLAGVGTDTQYF.